Reported below is one T cell receptor (beta chain). The sample is drawn from a study of lymphopenia after photon versus proton radiotherapy. Profiled with immunoSEQ multiplex PCR; TCRdb holds only in-frame clones, not every one. Found here are tens of thousands of clones, over 85% of them singletons; the top ten hold around 0.82%. The CDR3 loop spans 15 amino acids. CDR1 KGHSH and CDR2 LQKENI come from the germline V gene. With V trimmed by 3 bases and J by 1 base, 3 bases remained unmatched. The sequenced sample was peripheral blood, obtained from a patient treated with photon-based radiotherapy. The chain is built from TRBV18 and TRBJ2-5; 9 bases match TRBD1. This clonotype was obtained from a woman between 45 and 60 years old with cholangiocarcinoma. This CDR3 is CASSPPGQGQETQYF. CDR3 coding DNA: TGTGCCAGCTCACCCCCGGGACAGGGCCAAGAGACCCAGTACTTC.